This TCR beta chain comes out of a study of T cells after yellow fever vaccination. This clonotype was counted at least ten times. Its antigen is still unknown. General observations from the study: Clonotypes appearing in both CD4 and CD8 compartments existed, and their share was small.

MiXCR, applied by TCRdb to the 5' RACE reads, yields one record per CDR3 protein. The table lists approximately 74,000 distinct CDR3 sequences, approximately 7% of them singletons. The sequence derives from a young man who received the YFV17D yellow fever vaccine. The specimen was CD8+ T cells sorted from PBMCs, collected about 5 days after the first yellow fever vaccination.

CDR3 protein: CSVEADPRTGELFF. The CDR3, as DNA: TGCAGCGTTGAAGCGGACCCCCGCACCGGGGAGCTGTTTTTT. V gene TRBV29-1 combines with J gene TRBJ2-2; D remains unclear. This CDR3 has 14 amino acids. CDR1 SQVTM and CDR2 ANQGSEA come from the germline V gene. The ends were cut back, 1 base at V and 4 bases at J, with 10 bases in the middle.